The sequence of this T cell receptor beta chain was determined in a study of blood T cell repertoires in COVID-19. Overall study: COVID-19 samples from acute and convalescent phases originated in the United States, Italy and Spain. PBMCs, B-cell-depleted T cells, or T cells were the source of the cDNA or gDNA that made up the material.

V was clipped by 0 bases and J by 2 bases, with 4 bases between them. The germline V gene encodes CDR1 KGHSH and CDR2 LQKENI. CDR3 size: 14 residues. In the original processing: The authors estimated nucleated cell counts from reference gene primer amplification. Only in-frame clones appear in the TCRdb table, and some are missing; sequencing was by immunoSEQ multiplex PCR. Clonal size and the V and J genes are those of that table, whereas D and trimming came from the DNA. The repertoire holds about 210,000 clones, with 60% to 85% as singletons. The receptor's source is a woman aged 70-85 years with acute or convalescent COVID-19. V is TRBV18 and J is TRBJ1-4; no firm D call. Input material: peripheral blood. CDR3 coding DNA: TGTGCCAGCTCACCACCGTCTACTAATGAAAAACTGTTTTTT. Translation gives CASSPPSTNEKLFF.